This T cell receptor (beta chain) stems from a study of T cell changes during pregnancy in multiple sclerosis. V lost 6 bases, J lost 4 bases, and 15 bases lay in between. CDR3 length: 14 amino acids. Germline V gene sequence: CDR1 MNHEY, CDR2 SMNVEV (reference sequence). Clones were sequenced by immunoSEQ multiplex PCR, and TCRdb holds only the in-frame ones, with some missing. The profile covers about 32,000 clones, with around 92% appearing a single time and about 3.7% taken by the ten largest. The sequencing used CD8+ T cells from peripheral blood mononuclear cells, collected in the second trimester of pregnancy. The chain has TRBV27 and TRBJ1-2, with D maybe TRBD1 (6 bases). The receptor was isolated from a female donor in good health, enrolled as a control in a pregnancy study. For the CDR3, the DNA is TGTGCCAGCAGCAGAAACAGGGCTACCTATGGCTACACCTTC. Protein: CASSRNRATYGYTF.